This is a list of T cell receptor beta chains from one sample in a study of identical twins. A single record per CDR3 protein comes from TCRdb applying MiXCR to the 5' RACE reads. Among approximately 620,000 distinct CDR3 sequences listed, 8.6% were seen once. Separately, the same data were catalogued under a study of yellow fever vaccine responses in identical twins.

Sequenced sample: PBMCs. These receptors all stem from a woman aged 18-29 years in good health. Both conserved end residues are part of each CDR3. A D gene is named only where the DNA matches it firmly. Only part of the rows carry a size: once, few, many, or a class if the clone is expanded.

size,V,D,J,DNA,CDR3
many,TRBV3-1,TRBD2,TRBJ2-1,TGTGCCAGCAGCCAAGAAAGCGGGAGAAGGGGCAATGAGCAGTTCTTC,CASSQESGRRGNEQFF
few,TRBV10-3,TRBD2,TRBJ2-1,TGTGCCATCAGTGATCTAGCGGGGGGACTCCACAATGAGCAGTTCTTC,CAISDLAGGLHNEQFF
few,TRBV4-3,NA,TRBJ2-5,TGCGCCAGCAGCCAAGATAGGGGCATGGAAGAGACCCAGTACTTC,CASSQDRGMEETQYF
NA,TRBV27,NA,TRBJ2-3,TGTGCCAGCAGTTTAATTAGTGGAGGTTTGGCCACAGATACGCAGTATTTT,CASSLISGGLATDTQYF
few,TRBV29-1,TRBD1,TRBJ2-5,TGCAGCGTCCTGACAGGGGCAGAGACCCAGTACTTC,CSVLTGAETQYF
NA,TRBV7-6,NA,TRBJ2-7,TGTGCCAGCAGCGTCGCATCCTACGAGCAGTACTTC,CASSVASYEQYF
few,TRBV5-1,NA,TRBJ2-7,TGCGCCAGCAGCTTATCAGCGGACCCTAACGCCTACGAGCAGTACTTC,CASSLSADPNAYEQYF
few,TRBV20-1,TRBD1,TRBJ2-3,TGCAGTGCTGGACAGGTCCCAGATACGCAGTATTTT,CSAGQVPDTQYF
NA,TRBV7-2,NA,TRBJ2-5,TGTGCCAGCAGCTTTAGGCTAGCGCCTCCGCCTGAGACCCAGTACTTC,CASSFRLAPPPETQYF
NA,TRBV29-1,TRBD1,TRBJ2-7,TGCAGCGGGGGCAGGGACAGCTACGAGCAGTACTTC,CSGGRDSYEQYF
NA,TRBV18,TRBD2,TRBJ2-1,TGTGCCAGCTCACCAAGTAGCGGGAGGGCCGAAATCTTC,CASSPSSGRAEIF
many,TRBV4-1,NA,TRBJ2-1,TGCGCCAGCAGCCAAGATGGGGCCCTAGAAGCTCCCTACAATGAGCAGTTCTTC,CASSQDGALEAPYNEQFF
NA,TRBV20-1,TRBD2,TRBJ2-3,TGCAGTGCCGAGAGAAGCGGGGGGAGTACAGATACGCAGTATTTT,CSAERSGGSTDTQYF